This TCR beta chain was recovered during a study of cytomegalovirus exposure and HLA in healthy donors. Germline V gene lookup returns CDR1 SEHNR and CDR2 FQNEAQ (reference sequence). This CDR3 contains 14 residues. V lost 6 bases to trimming and J lost 5 bases; unmatched junction nucleotides: 5. The PCR employed 60 Vbeta primers together with 13 Jbeta primers. Clones were sequenced by immunoSEQ multiplex PCR, and TCRdb holds only the in-frame ones, with some missing. The sample spans some 75,000 clones; the ten largest clones claim approximately 0.81%. The chain is built from TRBV7-9 and TRBJ1-4; the match to TRBD1 covers 8 bases. This receptor was obtained from a boy younger than 18 in good health and CMV-seronegative. Sequencing was done on a sample of PBMCs. The CDR3 sequence is CASRATGENEKLFF. The CDR3 DNA reads TGTGCCAGCAGGGCGACAGGGGAGAATGAAAAACTGTTTTTT.